This passage covers 20 T cell receptor beta chains from one sample sequenced in a study of blood T cell repertoires in COVID-19. TCRdb's table, derived via immunoSEQ multiplex PCR, lists solely in-frame clones and lacks some. The sample contains roughly 180,000 clones, 75% to 90% of which appear only once. Material: PBMCs or T cells enriched from blood (not recorded which). Receptors were obtained from a woman between 55 and 75 years old who had recovered from COVID-19.

V usage is TRBV18 and J usage is TRBJ2-7; 10 positions agree with TRBD1. The trim removed 6 bases at V and 3 bases at J, leaving 11 bases unmatched. This CDR3 is built from 16 residues. Looked up from germline, CDR1 is KGHSH and CDR2 is LQKENI. The CDR3 spells CASSPGPGQGFYEQYF. CDR3 nucleotide sequence: TGTGCCAGCTCGCCGGGGCCGGGACAGGGGTTCTACGAGCAGTACTTC.

This chain links TRBV2 with TRBJ2-7, with D possibly being TRBD2 (6 bases). V gave up 4 bases and J gave up 5 bases, with 9 bases separating them. The CDR3 extends over 12 amino acids. CDR1 is SNHLY and CDR2 is FYNNEI in the germline V gene. CDR3 amino acids: CASSAIADEQYF. CDR3 DNA: TGTGCCAGCAGTGCTATAGCGGACGAGCAGTACTTC.

This clone is a singleton in its sample. This chain uses TRBV30 with TRBJ1-3; 11 nucleotides line up with TRBD1. Per germline, CDR1 GTSNPN and CDR2 SVGIG (reference sequence). The ends lost 2 bases at V and 2 bases at J; junction bases unmatched: 8. This CDR3 is 17 amino acids long. CDR3 residues: CAWSRGQGAWAGNTIYF. In DNA form, the CDR3 reads TGTGCCTGGAGTAGAGGACAGGGGGCATGGGCTGGAAACACCATATATTTT.

This clone has more than one count but fewer than ten. V usage is TRBV7-3 and J usage is TRBJ1-1; tentative D call: TRBD1 (6 bases). This CDR3 has 14 amino acids. Trimming took 5 bases from V and 5 from J, leaving 15 bases between them. Germline V gene lookup returns CDR1 SGHTA and CDR2 FQGTGA. The CDR3 DNA is TGTGCCAGCAGCAACACCAGGGGAGTGACTGAAGCTTTCTTT. This gives the protein CASSNTRGVTEAFF.

The chain couples TRBV28 to TRBJ1-5, with TRBD1 matching 8 bases. The CDR3 covers 16 residues. Germline V gene sequence: CDR1 MDHEN, CDR2 SYDVKM. V lost 4 bases and J lost 2; bases outside the gene matches: 7. CDR3 amino acids: CASSSLRTGRNQPQHF. CDR3 in DNA: TGTGCCAGCAGTTCACTGAGGACAGGGCGCAATCAGCCCCAGCATTTT. The whole variable domain, remainder taken from reference TRBV28 and TRBJ1-5, is DVKVTQSSRYLVKRTGEKVFLECVQDMDHENMFWYRQDPGLGLRLIYFSYDVKMKEKGDIPEGYSVSREKKERFSLILESASTNQTSMYLCASSSLRTGRNQPQHFGDGTRLSIL.

The V call is TRBV7-8, the J call TRBJ2-7; 7 bases line up with TRBD1. V shed 5 bases and J 4 bases; nucleotides not matched to a gene: 11. CDR3 length: 15 residues. CDR1 SGHVS and CDR2 FQNEAQ come from the germline V gene. The CDR3 nucleotides read TGTGCCAGCAGCCAAAGACAGGGATCGGGGTACGAGCAGTACTTC. Translated, it gives CASSQRQGSGYEQYF.

The chain has TRBV19 and TRBJ1-4; D is perhaps TRBD1 (6 bases). Per germline, CDR1 LNHDA and CDR2 SQIVND (reference sequence). The ends were cut back, 10 bases at V and 8 bases at J, with 17 bases in the middle. This CDR3 has 13 amino acids. The CDR3 loop reads CATRPTGSEKLFF. CDR3 nucleotide sequence: TGTGCCACTCGACCTACAGGGAGCGAAAAACTGTTTTTT.

This clone has just one count. The V gene is TRBV6-5, the J gene TRBJ2-3; D is undetermined. This CDR3 has 14 residues. V shed 5 bases and J shed 6 bases, with 15 bases lying between them. Germline loops: CDR1 MNHEY, CDR2 SVGAGI. The CDR3 DNA reads as TGTGCCAGCAGTCCGATGATATACGGGGATACGCAGTATTTT. Translating gives CASSPMIYGDTQYF.

The chain recombines TRBV28 with TRBJ1-5; TRBD1 aligns across 7 bases. With V trimmed by 5 bases and J by 7 bases, 8 bases remained unmatched. The length of the CDR3 is 14 residues. Germline values: CDR1 MDHEN, CDR2 SYDVKM. The CDR3 DNA is TGTGCCAGCAGTGCGCGGACAGGTAGACAGCCCCAGCATTTT. It yields the protein CASSARTGRQPQHF.

This clone was seen only once. The chain couples TRBV7-8 to TRBJ2-6, with TRBD1 identical over 7 bases. With V trimmed by 5 bases and J by 1 base, 5 bases remained unmatched. The V gene's germline CDR1 is SGHVS and CDR2 FQNEAQ. The CDR3 contains 16 residues. In nucleotides, the CDR3 is TGTGCCAGCAGCCGAGGGGGCGAGTCTGGGGCCAACGTCCTGACTTTC. Its protein product is CASSRGGESGANVLTF.

This clone has only a few counts. V usage is TRBV7-9 and J usage is TRBJ2-2; 8 bases are shared with TRBD1. J was trimmed by 7 bases and V by 5 bases; bases with no gene match: 12. CDR1 is SEHNR, CDR2 FQNEAQ, per germline (reference sequence). This CDR3 has 16 amino acids. The CDR3 is CASSPDRSGGVGELFF. Written as DNA, the CDR3 is TGTGCCAGCAGCCCCGACAGGTCAGGGGGCGTCGGGGAGCTGTTTTTT.

The chain's CDR3 is CASSLRASVYNEQFF. CDR3 bases: TGTGCCAGCAGTTTAAGGGCTAGCGTATACAATGAGCAGTTCTTC. The chain has TRBV28 and TRBJ2-1, with D possibly TRBD2 on 6 matching bases. From germline, CDR1 is MDHEN and CDR2 SYDVKM. V was shortened by 2 bases and J by 4 bases, with 12 bases between the two germline ends. This CDR3 is built from 15 residues.

The rearrangement links TRBV10-1 to TRBJ2-2, with 7 positions matching TRBD2. The CDR3 loop spans 14 amino acids. The V gene's germline CDR1 is WNHNN and CDR2 SYGVQD (reference sequence). The ends lost 3 bases at V and 5 bases at J; junction bases unmatched: 3. CDR3 sequence: CASSDRGGTGELFF. The CDR3 region has the DNA TGCGCCAGCAGTGATCGGGGAGGGACCGGGGAGCTGTTTTTT.

This chain joins TRBV6-5 and TRBJ2-3; 7 bases agree with TRBD2. The length of the CDR3 is 13 residues. V shed 10 bases and J 5 bases; nucleotides not matched to a gene: 9. Germline V lookup: CDR1 MNHEY, CDR2 SVGAGI. Written as DNA, the CDR3 is TGTGCCATCCAGATTCGCGGGAGAGATACGCAGTATTTT. Amino acid sequence: CAIQIRGRDTQYF.

The chain joins TRBV28 to TRBJ1-4; D is ambiguous. Per germline, CDR1 MDHEN and CDR2 SYDVKM. The CDR3 consists of 13 residues. V shed 5 bases and J shed 4 bases, with 8 bases lying between them. Here the CDR3 DNA reads TGTGCCAGCAGTGGCAGGAATAATGAAAAACTGTTTTTT. Translating it yields CASSGRNNEKLFF.

J is TRBJ1-2 and V is TRBV23-1; maybe TRBD1 (5 bases). TRBV23-1 counts as an open reading frame of uncertain function. The CDR3 covers 17 residues. Trimming stripped 2 bases from V and 4 bases from J, with 20 bases between. The CDR3 is CASSQPFSGWLVYGYTF. Written as DNA, the CDR3 is TGCGCCAGCAGTCAACCTTTTTCAGGGTGGCTGGTCTATGGCTACACCTTC.

The chain joins TRBV11-3 to TRBJ2-7; maybe TRBD1 (5 bases). The CDR3 is 15 amino acids. With 5 bases removed from V and 5 bases from J, the gap between germline ends came to 19 bases. Per germline, CDR1 SGHNT and CDR2 YENEEA. The CDR3 DNA follows: TGTGCCAGCAGCCGGGTGCAGGGTCCCCCCGACGAGCAGTACTTC. Its protein is CASSRVQGPPDEQYF.

The CDR3 nucleotides read TGTGCCAGCAGCTCAACAGGGGGTTCTGGAAACACCATATATTTT. Protein: CASSSTGGSGNTIYF. This rearrangement joins TRBV11-2 to TRBJ1-3, with 8 bases aligning to TRBD1. The germline CDR1 and CDR2 sequences are SGHAT and FQNNGV. The CDR3 has 15 amino acids. After removal of 4 bases from V and 1 base from J, the junction contained 3 bases not matched to a gene.

This chain joins TRBV5-6 and TRBJ2-1; D gene unclear. The CDR3 covers 13 residues. Looked up from germline, CDR1 is SGHDT and CDR2 is YYEEEE. V lost 4 bases, J lost 0 bases, and 5 bases lay in between. This chain's CDR3 is CASSGSSYNEQFF. The CDR3 DNA is TGTGCCAGCAGCGGTAGCTCCTACAATGAGCAGTTCTTC. Filled out from reference TRBV5-6 and TRBJ2-1, the complete variable domain reads DAGVTQSPTHLIKTRGQQVTLRCSPKSGHDTVSWYQQALGQGPQFIFQYYEEEERQRGNFPDRFSGHQFPNYSSELNVNALLLGDSALYLCASSGSSYNEQFFGPGTRLTVL.

With respect to this clone: The conserved phenylalanine or tryptophan is not found at the CDR3 terminus, so this likely reflects a read error. The DNA is left out, because the CDR3 cannot be placed on it with certainty; the CDR3 is given as TCRdb lists it. The J gene is TRBJ1-4, the V gene TRBV23-1; TRBD1, the D gene given by the table, was not confirmed from the DNA. TRBV23-1 is recorded as an ORF, its role being uncertain. The CDR3 has 19 residues if both end residues are counted. CDR3 amino acids: CASSLTTTGQTYWTSYNDT.